The source of this T cell receptor beta chain is a study of breast tumors, draining lymph nodes, adjacent tissues. The CDR3 spans 15 residues. V was cut by 5 bases and J by 4 bases, with 14 bases left in between. Germline CDR1 SGHAT, CDR2 FQNNGV. Study findings and constraints: Data fit most tumor T cells coming from lymph node, expanding in tumor. Compared with lymph nodes, tumors were less diverse; compared with nontumor tissue, more. Data only fit, rather than demonstrated, lymph node origin of most tumor T cells. Compared with basal-like, luminal-like tumors shared significantly more repertoire with nontumor tissue.

Axillary draining lymph nodes of breast cancer patients supplied the node samples. TCRdb reprocessed the multiplex PCR reads with MiXCR, giving one entry per CDR3 protein. Here the sample spans about 270,000 distinct CDR3 sequences, about 30% being singletons. There are many counts of this clonotype. Antigen unknown. The rearrangement joins TRBV11-2 to TRBJ1-4, with D possibly TRBD1 on 5 matching bases. The sequence derives from a female donor with breast cancer. Some clones in this sample may be carry-over from other donors' samples. The sequencing sample was made of axillary lymph node tissue. The chain's CDR3 is CASSAPGKSNEKLFF. DNA of the CDR3: TGTGCCAGCAGCGCCCCAGGGAAGAGTAATGAAAAACTGTTTTTT.